This T cell receptor (beta chain) was retrieved from a study of blood T cell repertoires in COVID-19. In the study overall: Nucleic acid was either cDNA or gDNA, and it came from T cells, B-cell-depleted T cells, or PBMCs.

Trimming stripped 5 bases from V and 8 bases from J, with 18 bases between. The CDR3 spans 14 residues. Per germline, CDR1 MNHEY and CDR2 SVGAGI. Authors' processing steps: For nucleated cells, counts were estimated from reference gene primer amplification. Some clones are missing from TCRdb's copy, which holds only in-frame ones; the method was immunoSEQ multiplex PCR. The D gene and trimming were derived from the DNA, and the V and J assignments and clone size from that table. The sample yields roughly 43,000 clones, approximately 88% seen once. The chain combines TRBV6-5 with TRBJ1-1, with D perhaps TRBD1 (5 bases). This TCR came from a human donor in a cohort sampled during active COVID-19. Input material: peripheral blood. CDR3 nucleotides: TGTGCCAGCAGTATAACAGGCCGGGTTTTAGAAGCTTTCTTT. Encoded protein: CASSITGRVLEAFF.